This note documents a single T cell receptor beta chain sequence. Antigen unknown. This entry is derived from a study of PD-1 blockade in classical Hodgkin lymphoma. Overall study results and limits: Compared with baseline, CD4+ but not CD8+ TCR diversity had risen significantly by C4D1.

Time point reported: cycle 4 day 1 (C4D1), after six to seven weeks of nivolumab. All the patients suffered relapse after autologous stem cell transplantation, and brentuximab vedotin exposure differed. It was by magnetic negative selection that CD4+ T cells were purified from thawed PBMCs. The repertoire was sequenced with immunoSEQ multiplex PCR; TCRdb's copy has only in-frame clones and lacks some. The sample consists of some 22,000 clones, about 70% of them appearing once. V shed 8 bases and J shed 0 bases, with 12 bases lying between them. Germline lookup yields CDR1 MNHNS and CDR2 SASEGT. The CDR3 is 14 amino acids.

Sequencing was performed on CD4+ T cells from blood, taken before the fourth cycle of nivolumab. This chain uses TRBV6-1 with TRBJ2-3; D perhaps matches TRBD2 (6 bases). This receptor was identified in a human donor with classical Hodgkin lymphoma. The CDR3 region has the DNA TGTGCCAGCCTATGGACTACTAGCACAGATACGCAGTATTTT. Encoded protein: CASLWTTSTDTQYF.